This T cell receptor (beta chain) was sequenced in a study of early T cells in non-severe SARS-CoV-2 infection (dated by TCRdb to the early 2020s). As for the study more broadly: Bulk RNA from unsorted whole blood was used for TCR sequencing, so alpha and beta chains could not be paired.

Results and caveats for the whole study, not just this receptor: Matching against VDJdb was skewed toward anti-spike CD8 responses, likely underestimated virus-specific expansions, and missed private and CD4 specificities.

The library was prepared using 5' RACE. The sequencer was a NextSeq 500. To correct for sequencing error and PCR bias, the TCR library protocol tagged individual cDNA molecules with unique molecular identifiers. Both TCR alpha and beta chains were sequenced, and tight co-correlation was observed between alpha and beta sequence abundances in each sample. The paper's processing steps were these. V gene, J gene and CDR3 annotation of TCR sequences was performed with Decombinator V4. TCRs were defined as expanded if a significant change between any two time points was detected under a Poisson model with p below 0.0001. TCR abundances were normalised to the total number of TCRs sequenced per sample and were expressed as counts per million. MAIT TCRs were defined by TRAV1-2 paired with TRAJ12, TRAJ20 or TRAJ33, and iNKT TCRs by TRAV10 paired with TRAJ18. VDJdb, accessed 1 November 2021, was searched for CMV, EBV and SARS-CoV-2 annotated TCRs, with TCRs annotated for multiple antigens excluded. TCRdb took the public reads, trimmed them with fastp at Q25, ran MiXCR for clone calling and kept in-frame beta chains. Rows with a matching CDR3 protein are joined into one entry that keeps the most common DNA and genes. The V and J calls were determined by TCRdb, not by the authors. The sample records fewer than 120,000 distinct CDR3 sequences, 10% to 15% of which are singletons. The ten largest make up approximately 3.8% of the sample.

Set within a cohort of healthcare workers in London, UK, this nested case-control study involved weekly PCR testing of nasopharyngeal swabs along with blood sampling. Between 23 and 31 March 2020, the week of the UK lockdown, healthcare workers were enrolled and then followed up weekly for as long as 16 weeks. The germline V gene specifies KGHSH as CDR1 and LQKENI as CDR2. The cysteine opens and the phenylalanine closes a CDR3 of 14 amino acids. Only the CDR3 region is kept as DNA, spanning 42 bases read in frame from base 1. At the junction V is shortened by 2 bases and J by 1 base, with 8 bases in between. On this clonotype: The target of this receptor is not known. No base-level quality is on record; no much larger clone is a single base apart.

This TCR derives from an adult who was a healthcare worker with PCR-confirmed SARS-CoV-2 infection or an uninfected control (not recorded which). The material was whole blood, obtained at baseline. The chain employs TRBV18 and TRBJ1-1; the best D guess is TRBD1, with 6 bases matching. This receptor has the CDR3 CASSPRGSNTEAFF. The nucleotides are TGTGCCAGCTCACCAAGGGGGTCGAACACTGAAGCTTTCTTT. Extended through the reference TRBV18 and TRBJ1-1 proteins, this CDR3 yields the full variable domain: NAGVMQNPRHLVRRRGQEARLRCSPMKGHSHVYWYRQLPEEGLKFMVYLQKENIIDESGMPKERFSAEFPKEGPSILRIQQVVRGDSAAYFCASSPRGSNTEAFFGQGTRLTVV.